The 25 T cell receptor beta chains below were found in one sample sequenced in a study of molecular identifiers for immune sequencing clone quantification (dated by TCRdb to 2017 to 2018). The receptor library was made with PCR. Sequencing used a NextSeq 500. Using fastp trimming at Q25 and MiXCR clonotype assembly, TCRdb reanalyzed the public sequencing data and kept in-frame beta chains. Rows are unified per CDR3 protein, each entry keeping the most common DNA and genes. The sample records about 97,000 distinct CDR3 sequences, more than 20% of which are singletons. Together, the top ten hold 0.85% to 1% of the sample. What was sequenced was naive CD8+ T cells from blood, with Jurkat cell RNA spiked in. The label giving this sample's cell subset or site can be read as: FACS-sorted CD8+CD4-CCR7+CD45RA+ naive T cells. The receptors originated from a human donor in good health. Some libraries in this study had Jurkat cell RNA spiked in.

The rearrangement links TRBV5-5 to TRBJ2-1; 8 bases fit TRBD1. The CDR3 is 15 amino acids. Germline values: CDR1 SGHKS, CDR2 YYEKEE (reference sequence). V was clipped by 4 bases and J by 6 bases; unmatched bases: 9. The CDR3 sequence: CASSLGQGSTNEQFF. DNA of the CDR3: TGTGCCAGCAGCCTTGGACAGGGATCCACCAATGAGCAGTTCTTC.

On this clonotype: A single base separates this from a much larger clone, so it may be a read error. The CDR3 coding sequence is TGTGCCTGCAGCTTACCTTTTGGAGCTAATGAAAAACTGTTTTTT. Protein sequence: CACSLPFGANEKLFF. The chain recombines TRBV7-9 with TRBJ1-4; no reliable D call. Germline V lookup: CDR1 SEHNR, CDR2 FQNEAQ (reference sequence). CDR3 length: 15 residues.

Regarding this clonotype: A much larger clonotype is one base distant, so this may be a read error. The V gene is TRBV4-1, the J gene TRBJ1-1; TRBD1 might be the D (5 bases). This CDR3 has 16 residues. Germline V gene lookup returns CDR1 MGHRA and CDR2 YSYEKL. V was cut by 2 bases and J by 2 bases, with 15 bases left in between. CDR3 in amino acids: CASSQSRDGLNTEAFF. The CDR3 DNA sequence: TGCGCCAGCAGCCAATCCCGGGACGGACTTAACACTGAAGCTTTCTTT.

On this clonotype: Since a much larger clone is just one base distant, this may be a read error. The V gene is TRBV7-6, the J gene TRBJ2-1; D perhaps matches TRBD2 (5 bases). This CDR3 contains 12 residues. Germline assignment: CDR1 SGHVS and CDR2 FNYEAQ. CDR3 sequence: CASSPRESEQSF. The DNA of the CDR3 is TGTGCCAGCAGCCCGAGGGAGAGTGAGCAGTCCTTC.

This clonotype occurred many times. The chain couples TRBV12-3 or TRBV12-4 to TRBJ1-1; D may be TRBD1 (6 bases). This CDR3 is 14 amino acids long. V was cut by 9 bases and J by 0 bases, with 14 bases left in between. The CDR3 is CASGRQGLNTEAFF. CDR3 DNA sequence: TGTGCCAGTGGACGTCAGGGGCTGAACACTGAAGCTTTCTTT.

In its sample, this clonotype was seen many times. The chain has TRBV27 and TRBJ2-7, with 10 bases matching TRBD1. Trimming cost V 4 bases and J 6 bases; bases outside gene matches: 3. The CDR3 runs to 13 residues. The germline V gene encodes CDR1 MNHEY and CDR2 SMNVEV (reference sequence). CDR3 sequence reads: CASSWTGGREQYF. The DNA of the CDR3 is TGTGCCAGCAGTTGGACAGGGGGACGCGAGCAGTACTTC.

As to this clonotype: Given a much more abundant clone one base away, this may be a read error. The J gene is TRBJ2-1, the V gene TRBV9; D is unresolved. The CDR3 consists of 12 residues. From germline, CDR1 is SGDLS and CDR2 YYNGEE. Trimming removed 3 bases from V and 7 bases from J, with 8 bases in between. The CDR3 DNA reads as TGTGCCAGCAGCGCGAACGATAATGAGCAGTTCTTC. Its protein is CASSANDNEQFF.

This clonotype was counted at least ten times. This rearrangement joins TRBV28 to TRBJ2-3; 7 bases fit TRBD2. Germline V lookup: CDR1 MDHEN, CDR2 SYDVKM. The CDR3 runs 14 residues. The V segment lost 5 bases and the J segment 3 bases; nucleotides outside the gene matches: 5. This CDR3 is CASSGGDKTDTQYF. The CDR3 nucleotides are TGTGCCAGCAGTGGGGGGGATAAAACAGATACGCAGTATTTT.

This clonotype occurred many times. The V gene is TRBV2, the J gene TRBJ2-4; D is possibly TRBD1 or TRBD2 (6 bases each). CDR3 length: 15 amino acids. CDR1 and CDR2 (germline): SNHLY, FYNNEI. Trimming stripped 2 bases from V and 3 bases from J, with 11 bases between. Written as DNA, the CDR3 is TGTGCCAGCAGTGAATACAGGGAGGTCAAAAACATTCAGTACTTC. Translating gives CASSEYREVKNIQYF.

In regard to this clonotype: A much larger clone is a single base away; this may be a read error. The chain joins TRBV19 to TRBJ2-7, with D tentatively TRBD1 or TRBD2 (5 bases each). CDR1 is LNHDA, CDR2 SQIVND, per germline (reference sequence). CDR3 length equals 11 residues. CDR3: CASSLGTERYF. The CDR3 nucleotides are TGTGCCAGTAGTCTCGGGACGGAGCGGTACTTC.

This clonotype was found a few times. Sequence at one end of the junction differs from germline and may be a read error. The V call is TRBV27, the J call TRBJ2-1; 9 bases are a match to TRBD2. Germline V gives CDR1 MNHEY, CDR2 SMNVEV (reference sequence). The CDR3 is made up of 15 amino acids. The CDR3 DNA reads TGTGCCAGCGGTTTCGGCGGGGGGGCCTTAGATGAGCAGTTCTTC. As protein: CASGFGGGALDEQFF.

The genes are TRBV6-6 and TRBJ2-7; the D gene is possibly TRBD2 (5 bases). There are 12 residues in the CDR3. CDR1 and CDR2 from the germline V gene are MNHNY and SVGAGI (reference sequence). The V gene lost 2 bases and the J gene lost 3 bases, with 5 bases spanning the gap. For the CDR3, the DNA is TGTGCCAGCAGTTACGACTACTACGAGCAGTACTTC. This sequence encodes CASSYDYYEQYF.

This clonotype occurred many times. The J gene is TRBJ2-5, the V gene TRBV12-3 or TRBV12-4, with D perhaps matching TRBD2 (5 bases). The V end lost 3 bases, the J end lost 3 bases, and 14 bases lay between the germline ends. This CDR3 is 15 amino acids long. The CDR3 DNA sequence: TGTGCCAGCAGTTTCGGGCCCCAGGAGGAAGAGACCCAGTACTTC. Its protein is CASSFGPQEEETQYF.

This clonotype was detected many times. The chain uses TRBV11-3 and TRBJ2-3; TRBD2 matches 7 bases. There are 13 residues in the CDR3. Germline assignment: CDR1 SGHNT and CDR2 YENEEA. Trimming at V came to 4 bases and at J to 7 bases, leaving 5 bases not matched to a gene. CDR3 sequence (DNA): TGTGCCAGCAGCTCAGGGACTACGCATACGCAGTATTTT. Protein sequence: CASSSGTTHTQYF.

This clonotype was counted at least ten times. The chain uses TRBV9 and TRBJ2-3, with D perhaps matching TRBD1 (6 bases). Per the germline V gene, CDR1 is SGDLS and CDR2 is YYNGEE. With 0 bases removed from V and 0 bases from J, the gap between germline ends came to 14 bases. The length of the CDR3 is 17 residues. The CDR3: CASSVGTTGISTDTQYF. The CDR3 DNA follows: TGTGCCAGCAGCGTAGGAACTACAGGGATAAGCACAGATACGCAGTATTTT.

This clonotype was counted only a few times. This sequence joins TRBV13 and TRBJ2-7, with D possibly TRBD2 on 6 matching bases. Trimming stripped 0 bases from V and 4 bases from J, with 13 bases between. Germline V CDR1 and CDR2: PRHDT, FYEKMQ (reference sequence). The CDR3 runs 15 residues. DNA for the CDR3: TGTGCCAGCAGCTTAGGCAGCGGGCTGATTTACGAGCAGTACTTC. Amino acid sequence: CASSLGSGLIYEQYF.

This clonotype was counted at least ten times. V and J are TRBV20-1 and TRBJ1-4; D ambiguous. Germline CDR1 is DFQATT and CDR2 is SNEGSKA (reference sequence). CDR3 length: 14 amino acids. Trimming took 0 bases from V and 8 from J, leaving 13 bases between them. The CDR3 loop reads CSARDTGREEKLFF. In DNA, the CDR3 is TGCAGTGCTAGAGATACGGGTCGAGAAGAAAAACTGTTTTTT.

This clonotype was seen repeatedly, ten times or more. CDR3 coding DNA: TGTGCCAGCAGCCAAGAGGTAGATGTGGGGGGGAATCAGCCCCAGCATTTT. Encoded protein: CASSQEVDVGGNQPQHF. The V call is TRBV3-1, the J call TRBJ1-5; tentative D call: TRBD1 (5 bases). This CDR3 region has 17 residues. Looked up from germline, CDR1 is LGHDT and CDR2 is YNNKEL (reference sequence). The V gene lost 0 bases and the J gene lost 4 bases, with 16 bases spanning the gap.

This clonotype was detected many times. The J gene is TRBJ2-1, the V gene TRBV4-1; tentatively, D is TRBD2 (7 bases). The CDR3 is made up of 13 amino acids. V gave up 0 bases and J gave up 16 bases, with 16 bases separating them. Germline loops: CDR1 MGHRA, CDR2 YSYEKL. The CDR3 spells CASSQEGGQGRFF. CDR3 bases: TGCGCCAGCAGCCAAGAGGGGGGGCAGGGTCGATTCTTC.

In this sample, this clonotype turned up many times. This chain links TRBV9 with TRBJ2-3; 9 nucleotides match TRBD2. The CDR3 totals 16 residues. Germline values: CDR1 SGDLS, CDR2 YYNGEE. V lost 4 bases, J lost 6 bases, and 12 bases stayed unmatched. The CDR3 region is CASSILPGSGGDTQYF. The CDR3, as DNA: TGTGCCAGCAGCATCCTACCGGGTAGCGGGGGTGATACGCAGTATTTT.

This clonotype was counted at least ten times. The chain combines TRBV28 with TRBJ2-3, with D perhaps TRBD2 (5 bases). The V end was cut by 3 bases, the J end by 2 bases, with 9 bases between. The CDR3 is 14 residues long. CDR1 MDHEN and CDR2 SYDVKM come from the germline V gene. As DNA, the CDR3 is TGTGCCAGCAGTTTGAGCGGCTTCACAGATACGCAGTATTTT. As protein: CASSLSGFTDTQYF.

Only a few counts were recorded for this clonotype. CDR3 DNA: TGCAGTGCTAGAGTATCCGACGCCGGGTACAATGAGCAGTTCTTC. Residues: CSARVSDAGYNEQFF. The chain joins TRBV20-1 to TRBJ2-1; D unresolved. Germline V CDR1 and CDR2: DFQATT, SNEGSKA (reference sequence). The CDR3 extends over 15 amino acids. The ends were cut back, 1 base at V and 4 bases at J, with 14 bases in the middle.

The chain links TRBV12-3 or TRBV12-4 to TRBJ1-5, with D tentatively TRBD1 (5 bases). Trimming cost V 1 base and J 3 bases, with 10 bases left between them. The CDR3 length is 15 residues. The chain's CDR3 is CASSLGGGVNQPQHF. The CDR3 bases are TGTGCCAGCAGTTTAGGGGGAGGGGTCAATCAGCCCCAGCATTTT.

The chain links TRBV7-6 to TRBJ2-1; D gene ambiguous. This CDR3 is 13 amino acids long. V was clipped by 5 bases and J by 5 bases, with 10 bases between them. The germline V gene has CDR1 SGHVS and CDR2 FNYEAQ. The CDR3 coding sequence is TGTGCCAGCAGCCTCTATCAGAACAATGAGCAGTTCTTC. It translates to CASSLYQNNEQFF.

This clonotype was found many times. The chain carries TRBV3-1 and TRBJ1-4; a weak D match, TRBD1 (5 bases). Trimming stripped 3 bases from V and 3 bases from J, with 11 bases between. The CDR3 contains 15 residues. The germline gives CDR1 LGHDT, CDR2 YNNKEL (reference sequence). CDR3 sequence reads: CASSQDETANEKLFF. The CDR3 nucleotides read TGTGCCAGCAGCCAGGATGAGACAGCTAATGAAAAACTGTTTTTT.